This TCR beta chain derives from a study of CD8 T cells in Susac syndrome. Germline CDR1 SGHDT, CDR2 YYEEEE. Between the trimmed V and J ends, which lost 5 bases and 7 bases, there was a span of 13 bases. The CDR3 is 12 residues long. From blood CD8+ and CD4+ T cells, the TCR beta chain was sequenced. As controls, healthy donors matched for age and sex were used. TEMRA cells were enriched by FACS, and CD4+ and CD8+ T cells were negatively isolated. It was with random hexamers that about 0.45 to 1 ug RNA was reverse transcribed. The TCR beta CDR3 was amplified by immunoSEQ multiplex PCR across 54 Vbeta, 13 Jbeta. TCRdb reprocessed the immunoSEQ multiplex PCR reads with MiXCR, giving one entry per CDR3 protein. The sample lists 180,000 or so distinct CDR3 sequences; 90% to 95% were seen once.

The chain uses TRBV5-6 and TRBJ2-7; perhaps TRBD2 as D (5 bases). The sample was CD4+ T cells from PBMCs. The clonotype comes from a human donor in good health. DNA for the CDR3: TGTGCCAGCAGAGGAGTTTCGGGGGAGCAGTACTTC. It yields the protein CASRGVSGEQYF.